These T cell receptor beta chains were read from a single sample in a study of Ad26.COV2.S vaccination and SARS-CoV-2 variants. Assay: immunoSEQ multiplex PCR; the TCRdb copy retains only in-frame clones and omits some. The sample holds 350,000 to 550,000 clones, roughly nine tenths seen once. The sequencing used peripheral blood, collected in a trial of Ad26.COV2.S vaccine versus placebo. Receptor source: a person aged 18 to 59 who received the Ad26.COV2.S COVID-19 vaccine or a placebo. Each CDR3 is given with its conserved first and last residue. The order of the fields is D gene, J gene, V gene, clone size, CDR3 DNA, CDR3 protein. A D gene is named only where the DNA matches it firmly. Clone size appears in some rows only: once, few, many, or a class for an expanded clone.

>-|TRBJ1-5|TRBV2|-
TGTGCCAGCAGCTTAGACACCCCTCAGCCCCAGCATTTT
CASSLDTPQPQHF
>TRBD1|TRBJ1-6|TRBV7-3|once
TGTGCCAGCAGTCCCGGGACAGGGGGTTCACCCCTCCACTTT
CASSPGTGGSPLHF
>-|TRBJ2-2|TRBV11-3|-
TGTGCCAGCAGCTTAGATTCCCTTGGGGAGCTGTTTTTT
CASSLDSLGELFF
>-|TRBJ1-6|TRBV30|-
TGTGCCTGGAGTACAGGGTATAATTCACCCCTCCACTTT
CAWSTGYNSPLHF
>-|TRBJ1-4|TRBV4-1|-
TGCGCCAGCAGCCAAGGTCTGTTCCGGGGAGGCGGACGTGAAAAACTGTTTTTT
CASSQGLFRGGGREKLFF
>-|TRBJ2-1|TRBV3-1/TRBV3-2|-
TGTGCCAGCAGCCATCTTCCCGGGAACGATGAGCAGTTCTTC
CASSHLPGNDEQFF
>-|TRBJ1-1|TRBV4-1|-
TGCGCCAGCAGCCAGAATGAGGGGATGGGACGGTCTGAAGCTTTCTTT
CASSQNEGMGRSEAFF
>-|TRBJ1-4|TRBV5-1|-
TGCGCCAGCAGCTTGGAGACAGGAACTAATGAAAAACTGTTTTTT
CASSLETGTNEKLFF
>TRBD2|TRBJ2-3|TRBV4-3|-
TGCGCCAGCAGCCCGTCAGGACTAGCGGGGGGGGATACGCAGTATTTT
CASSPSGLAGGDTQYF
>-|TRBJ1-6|TRBV30|-
TGTGCCTGGAGTGTATCAAGGAGGCCTCCAGACTCCTATAATTCACCCCTCCACTTT
CAWSVSRRPPDSYNSPLHF
>-|TRBJ2-3|TRBV25-1|-
TGTGCCAGTAGCGGACTCTCTGATACGCAGTATTTT
CASSGLSDTQYF
>-|TRBJ2-3|TRBV20-1|-
TGCAGTGCCTGGCCCGCAGATACGCAGTATTTT
CSAWPADTQYF
>-|TRBJ1-2|TRBV28|-
TGTGCCAGCAGTTTAGCCCCTGATTTGGGCGGCTACACCTTC
CASSLAPDLGGYTF
>-|TRBJ1-2|TRBV27|-
TGTGCCAGCAGTTTACTCGGTGACAGAGAATATGGCTACACCTTC
CASSLLGDREYGYTF
>-|TRBJ2-2|TRBV5-4|once
TGTGCCAGCAGCGGACAGGGAGGGAGGCCCGGGGAGCTGTTTTTT
CASSGQGGRPGELFF
>-|TRBJ1-2|TRBV15|-
TGTGCCACCAGCTACGCGCCCAGGCGGGGTTTTGTTACGGGCTACACCTTC
CATSYAPRRGFVTGYTF
>-|TRBJ1-2|TRBV24-1|-
TGTGCCACCAGTGACCCAAGGGGGGGGCGTAACTATGGCTACACCTTC
CATSDPRGGRNYGYTF
>-|TRBJ1-1|TRBV7-9|once
TGTGCCAGCAGCTTCCCACCGGCAGCCTTGAACACTGAAGCTTTCTTT
CASSFPPAALNTEAFF
>TRBD2|TRBJ2-1|TRBV4-2|-
TGTGCCAGCAGCCTCCAATCCCCAGCGGGGAAGTTTGAGCAGTTCTTC
CASSLQSPAGKFEQFF
>-|TRBJ2-3|TRBV28|-
TGTGCCAGCAGTCCGGGACCCACAGATACGCAGTATTTT
CASSPGPTDTQYF
>-|TRBJ2-2|TRBV11-2|-
TGTGCCAGCAGCTTAGGAGGGGCCGGGGAGCTGTTTTTT
CASSLGGAGELFF
>TRBD2|TRBJ2-1|TRBV24-1|few
TGTGCCACCTCTCGGGAAAGGGGAGGGAATGAGCAGTTCTTC
CATSRERGGNEQFF
>TRBD2|TRBJ2-7|TRBV5-4|-
TGTGCCAGCAGCTCCCCCGACGGCGGGGGCTACGAGCAGTACTTC
CASSSPDGGGYEQYF
>-|TRBJ2-5|TRBV10-3|-
TGTGCCATCAGTAAGGGGATGAGAGAAGAGACCCAGTACTTC
CAISKGMREETQYF
>-|TRBJ2-3|TRBV15|once
TGTGCCACCAGCAGAGGCGGAAGTCGGTATTTTGCAGATACGCAGTATTTT
CATSRGGSRYFADTQYF
>-|TRBJ1-3|TRBV4-1|-
TGCGCCAGCAGCCAAGATCAGCGACCCTCTGGAAACACCATATATTTT
CASSQDQRPSGNTIYF
>-|TRBJ2-6|TRBV5-4|-
TGTGCCAGCAGCCCCCTAAGGGGGGCCTACTCTGGGGCCAACGTCCTGACTTTC
CASSPLRGAYSGANVLTF
>-|TRBJ1-4|TRBV12-5|-
TGTGCTAGTGGAGGGGACAAAACTAATGAAAAACTGTTTTTT
CASGGDKTNEKLFF
>-|TRBJ1-1|TRBV5-1|-
TGCGCCAGCAGCGGAGCCAGTAATACTGAAGCTTTCTTT
CASSGASNTEAFF
>TRBD2|TRBJ2-5|TRBV13|-
TGTGCCAGCAGCTTAGAAGGCGGGGGGGCCTGGGAGACCCAGTACTTC
CASSLEGGGAWETQYF
>-|TRBJ2-3|TRBV11-1|-
TGTGCCAGCAGCTTAGGGATGCTAGATACGCAGTATTTT
CASSLGMLDTQYF
>TRBD1|TRBJ1-4|TRBV18|-
TGTGCCAGCTCACCAAGACAGGGGAGGACTAATGAAAAACTGTTTTTT
CASSPRQGRTNEKLFF
>TRBD1|TRBJ2-5|TRBV28|-
TGTGCCAGCAACTCACAGGGGTGGGAGACCCAGTACTTC
CASNSQGWETQYF
>-|TRBJ2-1|TRBV12-5|-
TGTGCTAGTGGTTTGCCCAGGGACATTCTGAATGAGCAGTTCTTC
CASGLPRDILNEQFF
>-|TRBJ2-1|TRBV2|-
TGTGCCAGCAGTCCCGGGACCTACGGTGAGCAGTTCTTC
CASSPGTYGEQFF
>-|TRBJ1-3|TRBV9|once
TGTGCCAGCAGTGCAGATGAGGACACCATATATTTT
CASSADEDTIYF
>-|TRBJ2-5|TRBV18|few
TGTGCCAGCTCACCACCCCACAGCGTCCGTACCCAGTACTTC
CASSPPHSVRTQYF
>-|TRBJ1-4|TRBV2|-
TGTGCCAGCAGTGGCGGGGGAGGCGGGGAAAAACTGTTTTTT
CASSGGGGGEKLFF
>-|TRBJ2-2|TRBV23-1|-
TGCGCCAGCAGTCACAGGGTACGGGGGGCAACCGGGGAGCTGTTTTTT
CASSHRVRGATGELFF
>TRBD1|TRBJ2-3|TRBV10-3|-
TGTGCCATCAGTGGACAGGGGCGCACGGATACGCAGTATTTT
CAISGQGRTDTQYF
>TRBD1|TRBJ2-7|TRBV5-1|-
TGCGCCAGCAGCCCGACAGGGCCCGAGCAGTACTTC
CASSPTGPEQYF
>TRBD1|TRBJ2-1|TRBV9|-
TGTGCCAGCAGCGTAGAGGGGACAGGGAACAATGAGCAGTTCTTC
CASSVEGTGNNEQFF
>-|TRBJ1-2|TRBV18|-
TGTGCCAGCTCACCTCTCACGACAGAGTTGGATGGCTACACCTTC
CASSPLTTELDGYTF
>-|TRBJ1-2|TRBV2|-
TGTGCCAGCAGTGACGACCTCTGGGCGGCTCGCTACACCTTC
CASSDDLWAARYTF
>TRBD2|TRBJ2-3|TRBV25-1|-
TGTGCCAGCAGTGAATTAGCGGGCGGGATTCCAGATACGCAGTATTTT
CASSELAGGIPDTQYF
>-|TRBJ2-1|TRBV11-2|once
TGTGCCAGCAGCCCTTACACGAGCTCCTACAATGAGCAGTTCTTC
CASSPYTSSYNEQFF
>-|TRBJ1-5|TRBV7-2|-
TGTGCCAGCAGCTTAGTGGGAGGGTTGGAGCAGCCCCAGCATTTT
CASSLVGGLEQPQHF
>TRBD1|TRBJ1-1|TRBV6-5|few
TGTGCCAGCAGATTACAGGGGGCGAACACTGAAGCTTTCTTT
CASRLQGANTEAFF
>-|TRBJ1-5|TRBV18|-
TGTGCCTCTCACGGGTCTCCTAATCAGCCCCAGCATTTT
CASHGSPNQPQHF
>TRBD1|TRBJ2-4|TRBV5-6|-
TGTGCCAGCAGCCTGTGGACAGGGTTAAACATTCAGTACTTC
CASSLWTGLNIQYF
>TRBD1|TRBJ1-5|TRBV28|-
TGTGCCAGCAAGGCGGGACAGAGCAATCAGCCCCAGCATTTT
CASKAGQSNQPQHF
>-|TRBJ2-7|TRBV4-1|-
TGCGCCAGCAGCCAAAAGACAGGGAGGCTCACCTACGAGCAGTACTTC
CASSQKTGRLTYEQYF
>TRBD1|TRBJ2-1|TRBV13|-
TGTGCCAGCTCCCCGAGGACAGGGGAATTGTACAATGAGCAGTTCTTC
CASSPRTGELYNEQFF
>-|TRBJ1-3|TRBV19|-
TGTGCCAGTAGTACAGGGAATTTTCTTGGAAACACCATATATTTT
CASSTGNFLGNTIYF
>TRBD1|TRBJ2-7|TRBV14|-
TGTGCCAGCAGCCAAGAGATCCAAGGTTATCTGGACAGGGGGCCATACGAGCAGTACTTC
CASSQEIQGYLDRGPYEQYF
>-|TRBJ1-1|TRBV28|-
TGTGCCAGCGCTCATTCGGGGGGGCCTACGAACACTGAAGCTTTCTTT
CASAHSGGPTNTEAFF
>TRBD2|TRBJ2-1|TRBV3-1/TRBV3-2|-
TGTGCCAGCAGCCAAGATAGTAAGGGCCAGCGGGGTTACAATGAGCAGTTCTTC
CASSQDSKGQRGYNEQFF
>-|TRBJ2-1|TRBV15|few
TGTGCCACCAGCAGTGATTTAAGCGGTTCCTACAATGAGCAGTTCTTC
CATSSDLSGSYNEQFF